This TCR beta chain is from a study of blood T cells in healthy people across ages. Study observations and caveats: Roughly linearly, TCR beta diversity per million T cells fell as age increased. Compared with aged donors, long-lived donors showed fewer expanded clones, suggesting selection.

CDR1 SGHTA and CDR2 FQGNSA come from the germline V gene. The CDR3 is made up of 19 amino acids. This clonotype was observed a single time. What it recognizes is unknown. The use of a sample-barcoded 5' primer and a J-beta primer mix characterized a second PCR of roughly 7 to 11 cycles. TCRdb re-derived calls from the 5' RACE reads in MiXCR, one entry per CDR3 protein. The sample records roughly 680,000 distinct CDR3 sequences, around 49% being singletons. V and J are TRBV7-2 and TRBJ2-4; 14 positions match TRBD2. The J call may be faulty, since TRBJ2-7 better matches the DNA end. This receptor was obtained from a woman aged 55-70 years in good health. Sequencing was performed on blood. CDR3 nucleotides: TGTGCCAGCAGCAGCCCCTCCGGGACTAGCGGGAGCCGCCCCTACGAGCAGTACTTC. It codes for CASSSPSGTSGSRPYEQYF.